The 20 T cell receptor beta chains presented below share a single source sample, sequenced in a study of T cells in Graves' hyperthyroidism and ophthalmopathy. Authors of the study amplified TCR beta CDR3 regions from RNA transcripts. The HTBI primer set served for first-round RT-PCR of the TCR CDR3. TCRdb reanalysed the multiplex PCR reads using MiXCR and keeps one entry per CDR3 protein. Here the sample spans more than 600,000 distinct CDR3 sequences, 15% to 20% being singletons. Sequenced sample: blood. These receptors came from a man between 18 and 29 years old with Graves' hyperthyroidism.

This clonotype was observed a few times. The chain joins TRBV11-2 to TRBJ1-1; possibly TRBD1 for D (6 bases). The CDR3 is 15 residues long. The germline V gene encodes CDR1 SGHAT and CDR2 FQNNGV. The ends were cut back, 6 bases at V and 1 base at J, with 15 bases in the middle. The CDR3 region is CASRPLRGQNTEAFF. The CDR3 nucleotides read TGTGCCAGCAGACCCCTACGGGGACAGAACACTGAAGCTTTCTTT.

This clonotype was counted many times. This chain connects TRBV2 to TRBJ2-2, with unresolved D. V lost 7 bases and J lost 7, with 10 bases in between. There are 12 residues in the CDR3. Per the germline V gene, CDR1 is SNHLY and CDR2 is FYNNEI. For the CDR3, the DNA is TGTGCCAGCAATCAGGTTGGCGGGGAGCTGTTTTTT. This sequence encodes CASNQVGGELFF.

The chain is built from TRBV12-3 or TRBV12-4 and TRBJ2-1, with a tentative D call TRBD2 (5 bases). The CDR3 is 16 amino acids. The V end lost 2 bases, the J end lost 0 bases, and 11 bases lay between the germline ends. Written as DNA, the CDR3 is TGTGCCAGCAGTTTAAGTAGCGCCAACTCCTACAATGAGCAGTTCTTC. This translates into CASSLSSANSYNEQFF.

The chain carries TRBV10-3 and TRBJ1-6; D unresolved. V gave up 6 bases and J gave up 4 bases, with 13 bases separating them. CDR3 length equals 15 residues. CDR1 and CDR2 from the germline V gene are ENHRY and SYGVKD. Written as DNA, the CDR3 is TGTGCCATCAGGGACGCCGACCTTTATAATTCACCCCTCCACTTT. This gives the protein CAIRDADLYNSPLHF.

This clonotype appeared a single time. V usage is TRBV7-2 and J usage is TRBJ2-2; TRBD2 matches at 15 bases. J lost 3 bases, V lost 5 bases, and 7 bases had no gene match. The CDR3 totals 18 residues. CDR1 and CDR2 (germline): SGHTA, FQGNSA. The DNA of the CDR3 is TGTGCCAGCAGCCCTAGTTGGACTAGCGGGAGGGACACCGGGGAGCTGTTTTTT. Translating it yields CASSPSWTSGRDTGELFF.

This clonotype has just a few counts. The J gene is TRBJ1-2, the V gene TRBV20-1, with TRBD1 matching 10 bases. Looked up from germline, CDR1 is DFQATT and CDR2 is SNEGSKA (reference sequence). V trimming: 6 bases; J trimming: 3 bases; junction bases outside the gene matches: 7. The CDR3 has 14 amino acids. CDR3 coding DNA: TGCAGTGCAAGACAGGGGGCGCGGGACTATGGCTACACCTTC. Its translation: CSARQGARDYGYTF.

Many counts were recorded for this clonotype. The DNA is omitted, as the CDR3 cannot be located on it reliably, and the CDR3 follows TCRdb's listing. The rearrangement links TRBV28 to TRBJ2-1; TRBD2, the D gene given by the table, was not confirmed from the DNA. The CDR3 spans 16 residues, counting both ends. Germline CDR1 reads MDHEN; CDR2 reads SYDVKM. CDR3 residues: CASSSSGVQTYNEQFF.

CDR3 bases: TGTGCCAGCAGGGGAAGCACCGGGGAGCTGTTTTTT. It codes for CASRGSTGELFF. The rearrangement joins TRBV6-1 to TRBJ2-2; D call uncertain. V was clipped by 6 bases and J by 4 bases, with 6 bases between them. Germline V gene sequence: CDR1 MNHNS, CDR2 SASEGT. This CDR3 contains 12 residues.

The chain joins TRBV7-2 to TRBJ2-7, with D tentatively TRBD2 (7 bases). The CDR3 has 12 amino acids. CDR1 is SGHTA and CDR2 is FQGNSA in the germline V gene. V lost 4 bases and J lost 8, with 12 bases in between. CDR3 DNA sequence: TGTGCCAGCAGCTCCTCGCGGGGGCAGCAGTACTTC. This encodes CASSSSRGQQYF.

The table lists this clonotype with many counts. The gene calls are TRBV20-1 and TRBJ2-7, with 7 bases fitting TRBD1. This CDR3 spans 14 amino acids. Germline CDR1 and CDR2: DFQATT and SNEGSKA (reference sequence). Germline trimming cut 4 bases from V and 4 bases from J; bases unmatched to any gene: 10. The CDR3 nucleotides read TGCAGTGCTACGAGGGACAGCTCCTCGTACGAGCAGTACTTC. As protein: CSATRDSSSYEQYF.

V is TRBV2 and J is TRBJ2-3; possibly TRBD1 or TRBD2 for D (5 bases each). Germline CDR1 SNHLY, CDR2 FYNNEI. This CDR3 has 14 residues. Trimming removed 7 bases at V and 6 bases at J, with 17 bases between. CDR3 amino acids: CASNKGRPGDTQYF. In nucleotides, the CDR3 is TGTGCCAGCAATAAGGGGAGACCGGGGGATACGCAGTATTTT.

The V call is TRBV4-2, the J call TRBJ2-2; no firm D call. CDR1 is LGHNA and CDR2 is YNFKEQ in the germline V gene. Trimming left V 1 base short and J 2 bases short, with 14 bases between. The CDR3 extends over 17 amino acids. CDR3 loop: CASSQVSQSANTGELFF. DNA for the CDR3: TGTGCCAGCAGCCAAGTCTCACAGAGCGCCAACACCGGGGAGCTGTTTTTT.

This chain joins TRBV6-2 or TRBV6-3 and TRBJ2-5; 14 bases agree with TRBD2. Germline lookup yields CDR1 MNHEY and CDR2 SVGEGT. This CDR3 comprises 17 residues. Unmatched junction bases numbered 7, after V lost 1 base and J lost 6 bases. In DNA, the CDR3 is TGTGCCAGCAGTTACTTAGGGACTAGCGGGAGAGCAAAGACCCAGTACTTC. Amino acids: CASSYLGTSGRAKTQYF.

The chain uses TRBV20-1 and TRBJ2-1, with D uncertain. CDR3 length equals 13 residues. Germline CDR1 DFQATT, CDR2 SNEGSKA (reference sequence). V lost 6 bases to trimming and J lost 10 bases, with 19 bases between them. CDR3 sequence (DNA): TGCAGTGCGGAGAAGAAGGTGGAGAGGGAGCAGTTCTTC. This sequence encodes CSAEKKVEREQFF.

This clonotype has more than one count but fewer than ten. The chain recombines TRBV7-2 with TRBJ1-4; maybe TRBD1 (5 bases). The CDR3 is 14 residues long. V lost 6 bases and J lost 6, with 14 bases in between. Germline CDR1 is SGHTA and CDR2 is FQGNSA. This CDR3 reads CASSPYRGDEKLFF. CDR3 DNA sequence: TGTGCCAGCAGTCCTTATAGGGGCGATGAAAAACTGTTTTTT.

This clonotype was counted many times. The chain employs TRBV7-9 and TRBJ2-7; 9 nucleotides line up with TRBD2. The trim removed 8 bases at V and 5 bases at J, leaving 10 bases unmatched. Germline CDR1 is SEHNR and CDR2 is FQNEAQ (reference sequence). The CDR3 is 14 amino acids. The CDR3 nucleotides are TGTGCCAGCCTTGCGGGGGGGAGCGCCGACGAGCAGTACTTC. It yields the protein CASLAGGSADEQYF.

In its sample, this clonotype was seen many times. This chain links TRBV10-2 with TRBJ1-6; possibly TRBD1 for D (5 bases). Germline-derived CDR1 and CDR2 are WSHSY and SAAADI. This CDR3 has 14 amino acids. Trimming shortened V by 7 bases and J by 9 bases, and 16 bases separated the two germline ends. The CDR3 DNA sequence: TGCGCCAGCATTCCAGGGCCGCGGGGTTCACCCCTCCACTTT. This sequence encodes CASIPGPRGSPLHF.

In this sample, this clonotype turned up a few times. V is TRBV3-1 and J is TRBJ2-7; D is possibly TRBD1 (5 bases). Germline V gene sequence: CDR1 LGHDT, CDR2 YNNKEL (reference sequence). Trimming left V 4 bases short and J 0 bases short, with 10 bases between. This CDR3 is built from 14 residues. In DNA, the CDR3 is TGTGCCAGCAGCCTCAGGGTACGCTCCTACGAGCAGTACTTC. Amino acid sequence: CASSLRVRSYEQYF.

This clonotype has at least ten counts. The chain combines TRBV25-1 with TRBJ2-1; D gene uncertain. The CDR3 spans 14 residues. CDR1 is MGHDK, CDR2 SYGVNS, per germline. V was shortened by 7 bases and J by 4 bases, with 14 bases between the two germline ends. The CDR3: CASMTDRIYNEQFF. In nucleotides, the CDR3 is TGTGCCAGCATGACGGATCGAATTTACAATGAGCAGTTCTTC.

V is TRBV28 and J is TRBJ2-6; D remains unclear. V was clipped by 1 base and J by 1 base, with 8 bases between them. The CDR3 totals 16 residues. The V gene's germline CDR1 is MDHEN and CDR2 SYDVKM. DNA of the CDR3: TGTGCCAGCAGTTTATATAGGGCATCTGGGGCCAACGTCCTGACTTTC. This gives the protein CASSLYRASGANVLTF.